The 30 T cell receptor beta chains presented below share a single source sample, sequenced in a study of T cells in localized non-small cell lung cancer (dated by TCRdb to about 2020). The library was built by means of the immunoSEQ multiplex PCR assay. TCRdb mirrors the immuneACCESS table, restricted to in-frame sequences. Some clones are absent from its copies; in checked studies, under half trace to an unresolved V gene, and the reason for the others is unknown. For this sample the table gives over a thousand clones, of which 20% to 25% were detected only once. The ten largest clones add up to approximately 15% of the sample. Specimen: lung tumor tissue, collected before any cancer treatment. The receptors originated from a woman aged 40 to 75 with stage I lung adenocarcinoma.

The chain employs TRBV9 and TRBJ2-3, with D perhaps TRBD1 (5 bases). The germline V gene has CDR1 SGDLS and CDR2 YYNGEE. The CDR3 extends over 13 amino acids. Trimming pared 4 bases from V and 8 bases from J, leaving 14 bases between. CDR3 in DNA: TGTGCCAGCAGCCTCTCCCGTCAGGGTACGCAGTATTTT. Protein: CASSLSRQGTQYF. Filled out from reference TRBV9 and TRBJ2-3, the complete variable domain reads DSGVTQTPKHLITATGQRVTLRCSPRSGDLSVYWYQQSLDQGLQFLIQYYNGEERAKGNILERFSAQQFPDLHSELNLSSLELGDSALYFCASSLSRQGTQYFGPGTRLTVL.

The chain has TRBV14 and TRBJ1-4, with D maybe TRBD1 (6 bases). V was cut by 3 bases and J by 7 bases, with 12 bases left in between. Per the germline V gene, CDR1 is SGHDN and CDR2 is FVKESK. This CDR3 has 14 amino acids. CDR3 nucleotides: TGTGCCAGCAGCCAGACAGGAGCCGCTGAAAAACTGTTTTTT. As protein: CASSQTGAAEKLFF.

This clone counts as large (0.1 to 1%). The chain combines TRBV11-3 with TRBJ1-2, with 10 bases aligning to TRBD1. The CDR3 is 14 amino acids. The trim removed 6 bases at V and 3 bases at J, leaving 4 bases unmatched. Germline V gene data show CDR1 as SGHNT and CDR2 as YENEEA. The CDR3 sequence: CASRPGTGDYGYTF. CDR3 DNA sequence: TGTGCCAGCAGACCAGGGACAGGGGACTATGGCTACACCTTC.

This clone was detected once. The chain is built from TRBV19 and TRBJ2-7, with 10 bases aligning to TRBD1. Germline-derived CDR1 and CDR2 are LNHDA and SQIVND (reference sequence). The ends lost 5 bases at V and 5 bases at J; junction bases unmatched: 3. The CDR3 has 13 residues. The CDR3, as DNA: TGTGCCAGTAGTTTTGGACAGGGGGACGAGCAGTACTTC. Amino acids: CASSFGQGDEQYF.

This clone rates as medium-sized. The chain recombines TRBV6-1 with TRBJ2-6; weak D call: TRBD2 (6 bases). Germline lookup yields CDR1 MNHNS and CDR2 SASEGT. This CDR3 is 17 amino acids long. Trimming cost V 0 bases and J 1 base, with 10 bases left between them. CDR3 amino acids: CASSEAIGGSGANVLTF. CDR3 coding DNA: TGTGCCAGCAGTGAAGCAATTGGGGGGTCTGGGGCCAACGTCCTGACTTTC.

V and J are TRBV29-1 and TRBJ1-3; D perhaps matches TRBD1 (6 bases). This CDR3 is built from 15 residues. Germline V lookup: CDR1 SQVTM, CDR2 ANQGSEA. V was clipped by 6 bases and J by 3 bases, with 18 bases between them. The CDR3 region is CSVGAGGSVGNTIYF. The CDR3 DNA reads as TGCAGCGTGGGGGCCGGGGGCTCGGTTGGAAACACCATATATTTT.

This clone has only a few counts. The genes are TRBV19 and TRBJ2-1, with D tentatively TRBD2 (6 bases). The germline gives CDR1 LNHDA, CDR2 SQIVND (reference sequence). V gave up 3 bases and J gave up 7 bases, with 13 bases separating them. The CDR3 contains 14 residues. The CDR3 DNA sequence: TGTGCCAGTAGTATTAACCTAGCGTCGAATGAGCAGTTCTTC. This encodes CASSINLASNEQFF.

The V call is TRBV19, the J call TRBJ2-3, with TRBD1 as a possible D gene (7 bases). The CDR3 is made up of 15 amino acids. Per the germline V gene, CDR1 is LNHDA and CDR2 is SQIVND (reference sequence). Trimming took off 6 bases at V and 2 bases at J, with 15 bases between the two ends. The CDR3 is CASSYQGGTTDTQYF. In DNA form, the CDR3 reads TGTGCCAGTAGCTACCAGGGGGGAACCACAGATACGCAGTATTTT.

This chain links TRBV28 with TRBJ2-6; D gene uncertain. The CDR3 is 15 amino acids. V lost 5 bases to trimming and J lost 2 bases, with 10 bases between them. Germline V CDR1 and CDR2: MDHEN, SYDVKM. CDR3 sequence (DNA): TGTGCCAGCAGTATAGGGTTAACTGGGGCCAACGTCCTGACTTTC. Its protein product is CASSIGLTGANVLTF.

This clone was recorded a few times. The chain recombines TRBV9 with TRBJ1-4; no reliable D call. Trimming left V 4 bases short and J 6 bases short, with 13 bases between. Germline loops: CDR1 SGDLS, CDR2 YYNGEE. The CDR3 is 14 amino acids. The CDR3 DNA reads TGTGCCAGCAGCCAAGACCGCTCGGATGAAAAACTGTTTTTT. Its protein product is CASSQDRSDEKLFF. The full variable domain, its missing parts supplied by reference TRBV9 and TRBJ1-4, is DSGVTQTPKHLITATGQRVTLRCSPRSGDLSVYWYQQSLDQGLQFLIQYYNGEERAKGNILERFSAQQFPDLHSELNLSSLELGDSALYFCASSQDRSDEKLFFGSGTQLSVL.

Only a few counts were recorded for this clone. The CDR3 here is CASSITGGSYNEQFF. The CDR3 region has the DNA TGTGCCAGTAGTATTACAGGGGGCTCCTACAATGAGCAGTTCTTC. The chain recombines TRBV19 with TRBJ2-1; 8 nucleotides match TRBD1. The germline V gene has CDR1 LNHDA and CDR2 SQIVND (reference sequence). After removal of 3 bases from V and 0 bases from J, the junction contained 1 base not matched to a gene. This CDR3 region has 15 residues.

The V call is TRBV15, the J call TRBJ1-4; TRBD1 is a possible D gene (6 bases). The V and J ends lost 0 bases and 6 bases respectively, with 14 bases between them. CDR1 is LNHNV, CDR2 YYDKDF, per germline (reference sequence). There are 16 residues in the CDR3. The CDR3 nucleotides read TGTGCCACCAGCAGAGATGGGGGGACATCGGATGAAAAACTGTTTTTT. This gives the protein CATSRDGGTSDEKLFF.

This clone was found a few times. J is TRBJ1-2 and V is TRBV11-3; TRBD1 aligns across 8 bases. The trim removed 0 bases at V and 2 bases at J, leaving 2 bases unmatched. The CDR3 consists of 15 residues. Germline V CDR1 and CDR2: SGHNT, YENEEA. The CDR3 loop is CASSLEGQGNYGYTF. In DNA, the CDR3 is TGTGCCAGCAGCTTAGAAGGACAGGGAAACTATGGCTACACCTTC.

The CDR3 protein is CASRPRGRSTDTQYF. Written as DNA, the CDR3 is TGTGCCAGCAGGCCCAGGGGGCGCAGCACAGATACGCAGTATTTT. The chain is built from TRBV11-3 and TRBJ2-3; the match to TRBD1 covers 8 bases. The CDR3 contains 15 residues. V lost 6 bases and J lost 0; bases outside the gene matches: 5. The germline gives CDR1 SGHNT, CDR2 YENEEA. Drawing the rest from reference TRBV11-3 and TRBJ2-3, the complete variable domain is EAGVVQSPRYKIIEKKQPVAFWCNPISGHNTLYWYLQNLGQGPELLIRYENEEAVDDSQLPKDRFSAERLKGVDSTLKIQPAELGDSAVYLCASRPRGRSTDTQYFGPGTRLTVL.

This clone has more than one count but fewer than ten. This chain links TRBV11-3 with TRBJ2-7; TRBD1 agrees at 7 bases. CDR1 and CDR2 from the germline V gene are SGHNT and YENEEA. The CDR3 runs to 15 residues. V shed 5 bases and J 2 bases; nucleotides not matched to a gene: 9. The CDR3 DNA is TGTGCCAGCAGCACCATGAGGGGGCCCGCCTACGAGCAGTACTTC. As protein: CASSTMRGPAYEQYF. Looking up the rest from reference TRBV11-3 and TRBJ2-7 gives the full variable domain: EAGVVQSPRYKIIEKKQPVAFWCNPISGHNTLYWYLQNLGQGPELLIRYENEEAVDDSQLPKDRFSAERLKGVDSTLKIQPAELGDSAVYLCASSTMRGPAYEQYFGPGTRLTVT.

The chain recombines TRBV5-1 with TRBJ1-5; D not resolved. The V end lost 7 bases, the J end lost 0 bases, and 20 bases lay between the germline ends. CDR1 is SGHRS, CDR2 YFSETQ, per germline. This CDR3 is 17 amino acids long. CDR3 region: CASGSGKLFYSNQPQHF. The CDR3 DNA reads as TGCGCCAGCGGTTCAGGTAAACTGTTTTATAGCAATCAGCCCCAGCATTTT.

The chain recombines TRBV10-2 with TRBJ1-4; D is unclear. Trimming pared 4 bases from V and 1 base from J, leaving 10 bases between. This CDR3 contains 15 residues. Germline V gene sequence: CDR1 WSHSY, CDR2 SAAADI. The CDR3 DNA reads TGCGCCAGCAGTGTGTTTGGGGAAACTAATGAAAAACTGTTTTTT. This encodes CASSVFGETNEKLFF.

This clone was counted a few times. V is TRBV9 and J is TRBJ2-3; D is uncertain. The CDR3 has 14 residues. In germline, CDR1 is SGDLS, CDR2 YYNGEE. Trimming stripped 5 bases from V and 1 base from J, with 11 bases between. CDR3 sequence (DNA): TGTGCCAGCAGTGATTCTTCTCGCACAGATACGCAGTATTTT. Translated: CASSDSSRTDTQYF.

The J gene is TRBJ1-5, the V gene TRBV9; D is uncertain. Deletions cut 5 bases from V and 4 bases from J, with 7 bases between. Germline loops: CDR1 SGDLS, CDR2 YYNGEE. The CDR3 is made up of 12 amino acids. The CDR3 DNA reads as TGTGCCAGCAGGAGGGATAATCAGCCCCAGCATTTT. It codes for CASRRDNQPQHF.

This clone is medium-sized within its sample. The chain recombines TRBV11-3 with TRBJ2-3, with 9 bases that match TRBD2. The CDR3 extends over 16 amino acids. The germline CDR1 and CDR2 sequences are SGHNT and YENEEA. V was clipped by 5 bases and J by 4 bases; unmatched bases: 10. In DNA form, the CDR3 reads TGTGCCAGCAGCCCTCCGTCTAGCGGGGCCCCAGATACGCAGTATTTT. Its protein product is CASSPPSSGAPDTQYF. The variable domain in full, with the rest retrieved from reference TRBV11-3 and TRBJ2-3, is EAGVVQSPRYKIIEKKQPVAFWCNPISGHNTLYWYLQNLGQGPELLIRYENEEAVDDSQLPKDRFSAERLKGVDSTLKIQPAELGDSAVYLCASSPPSSGAPDTQYFGPGTRLTVL.

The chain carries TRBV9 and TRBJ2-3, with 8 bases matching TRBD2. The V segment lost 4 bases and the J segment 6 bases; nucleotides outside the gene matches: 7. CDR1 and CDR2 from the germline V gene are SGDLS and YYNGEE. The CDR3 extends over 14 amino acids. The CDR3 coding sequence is TGTGCCAGCAGCTCGGGGGGGCTATGGGATACGCAGTATTTT. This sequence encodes CASSSGGLWDTQYF.

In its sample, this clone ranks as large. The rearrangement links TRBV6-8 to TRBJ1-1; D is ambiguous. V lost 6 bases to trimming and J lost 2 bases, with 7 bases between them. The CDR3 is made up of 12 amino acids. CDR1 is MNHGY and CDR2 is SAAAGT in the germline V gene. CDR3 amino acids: CASRLTNTEAFF. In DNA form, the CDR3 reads TGTGCCAGCAGACTGACTAACACTGAAGCTTTCTTT.

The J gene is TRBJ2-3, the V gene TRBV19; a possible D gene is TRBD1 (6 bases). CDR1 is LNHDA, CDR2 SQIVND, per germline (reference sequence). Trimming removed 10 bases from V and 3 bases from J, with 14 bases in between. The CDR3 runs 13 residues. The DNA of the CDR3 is TGTGCCACAAACCCACAGGGAACAGATACGCAGTATTTT. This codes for CATNPQGTDTQYF.

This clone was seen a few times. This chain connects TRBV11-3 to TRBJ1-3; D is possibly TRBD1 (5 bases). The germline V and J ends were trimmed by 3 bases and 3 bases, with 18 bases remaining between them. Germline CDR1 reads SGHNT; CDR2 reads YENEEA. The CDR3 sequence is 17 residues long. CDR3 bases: TGTGCCAGCAGCTTGGATAGTCGGGGGAAGGTTGGAAACACCATATATTTT. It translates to CASSLDSRGKVGNTIYF.

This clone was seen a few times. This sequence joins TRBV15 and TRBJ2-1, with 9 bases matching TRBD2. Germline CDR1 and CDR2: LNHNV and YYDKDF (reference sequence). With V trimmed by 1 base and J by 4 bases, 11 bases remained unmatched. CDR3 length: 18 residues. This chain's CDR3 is CATSRGGGASGVYNEQFF. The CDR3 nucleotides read TGTGCCACCAGCAGAGGCGGGGGAGCTAGCGGGGTATACAATGAGCAGTTCTTC.

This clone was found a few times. The chain's CDR3 is CASSQSPQAGANVLTF. CDR3 DNA: TGTGCCAGCAGCCAATCGCCCCAGGCTGGGGCCAACGTCCTGACTTTC. The J gene is TRBJ2-6, the V gene TRBV11-3; D unresolved. V was pared by 5 bases and J by 2 bases, with 13 bases between. Germline loops: CDR1 SGHNT, CDR2 YENEEA. The length of the CDR3 is 16 residues.

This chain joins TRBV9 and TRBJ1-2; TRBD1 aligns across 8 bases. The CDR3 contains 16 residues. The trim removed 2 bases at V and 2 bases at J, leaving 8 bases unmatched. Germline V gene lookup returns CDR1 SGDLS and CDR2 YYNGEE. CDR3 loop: CASSVSPQGVNYGYTF. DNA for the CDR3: TGTGCCAGCAGCGTCAGTCCACAGGGGGTGAACTATGGCTACACCTTC.

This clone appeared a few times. CDR3 sequence reads: CASSSQGRGVWNEQFF. The CDR3 nucleotides read TGTGCCAGCAGCTCCCAGGGGCGGGGGGTTTGGAATGAGCAGTTCTTC. This chain links TRBV11-3 with TRBJ2-1; 8 bases map to TRBD2. V dropped 4 bases and J dropped 7; count of bases not matched to a gene: 12. Germline CDR1 reads SGHNT; CDR2 reads YENEEA. The CDR3 sequence is 16 residues long.

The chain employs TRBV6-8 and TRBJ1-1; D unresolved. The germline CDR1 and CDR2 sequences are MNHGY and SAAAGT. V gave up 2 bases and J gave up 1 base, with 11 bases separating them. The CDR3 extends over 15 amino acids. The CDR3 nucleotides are TGTGCCAGCAGTTACGGTCGGGCCCCGAACACTGAAGCTTTCTTT. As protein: CASSYGRAPNTEAFF.

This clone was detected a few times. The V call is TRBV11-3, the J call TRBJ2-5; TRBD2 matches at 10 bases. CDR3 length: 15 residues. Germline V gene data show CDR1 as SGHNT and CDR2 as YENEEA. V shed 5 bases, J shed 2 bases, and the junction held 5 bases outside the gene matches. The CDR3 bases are TGTGCCAGCAGCCGAGCTAGCGGGGGTCAAGAGACCCAGTACTTC. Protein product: CASSRASGGQETQYF. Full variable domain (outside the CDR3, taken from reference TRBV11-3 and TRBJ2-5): EAGVVQSPRYKIIEKKQPVAFWCNPISGHNTLYWYLQNLGQGPELLIRYENEEAVDDSQLPKDRFSAERLKGVDSTLKIQPAELGDSAVYLCASSRASGGQETQYFGPGTRLLVL.